A selection of T cell receptor beta chains follows, all from one sample in a study of CD8 T cells in ankylosing spondylitis. MiXCR, applied by TCRdb to the 5' RACE reads, yields one record per CDR3 protein. This table holds more than 150,000 distinct CDR3 sequences, approximately 13% found once. Sequencing was done on a sample of blood, either unsorted or a sorted T cell fraction (not recorded which). These receptors were collected from a female donor with ankylosing spondylitis or in good health (not recorded which). CDR3s include the opening cysteine and the closing phenylalanine or tryptophan. D genes are given only for firm matches. Clone size is stated in some rows and not others, as once, few, many or a class when expanded.

CDR3 DNA: TGTGCCAGCATCATGGGGGTCGCCACCGGGGAGCTGTTTTTT; CDR3 protein: CASIMGVATGELFF; D gene: .; clone size: many; J gene: TRBJ2-2; V gene: TRBV5-5
CDR3 DNA: TGTGCCAGCAGTTACCCCCTTTTGGGGCAGGCCAACTCTGGGGCCAACGTCCTGACTTTC; CDR3 protein: CASSYPLLGQANSGANVLTF; D gene: .; clone size: many; J gene: TRBJ2-6; V gene: TRBV6-2/TRBV6-3
CDR3 DNA: TGTGCCAGTACGACTAGCGGACTGAACACCGGGGAGCTGTTTTTT; CDR3 protein: CASTTSGLNTGELFF; D gene: TRBD2; clone size: few; J gene: TRBJ2-2; V gene: TRBV6-1
CDR3 DNA: TGCAGCGTCACCGGGACAGGGTTCCTAGAGACCCAGTACTTC; CDR3 protein: CSVTGTGFLETQYF; D gene: TRBD1; clone size: many; J gene: TRBJ2-5; V gene: TRBV29-1
CDR3 DNA: TGCAGCGTTGCTCGTGGACCGGATTCACCCCTCCACTTT; CDR3 protein: CSVARGPDSPLHF; D gene: .; clone size: few; J gene: TRBJ1-6; V gene: TRBV29-1
CDR3 DNA: TGTGCCAGCGGAGGCCTAAACTATGGCTACACCTTC; CDR3 protein: CASGGLNYGYTF; D gene: .; clone size: many; J gene: TRBJ1-2; V gene: TRBV9
CDR3 DNA: TGTGCCAGCAACCAGGACAGGGGCTACACCGGGGAGCTGTTTTTT; CDR3 protein: CASNQDRGYTGELFF; D gene: TRBD1; clone size: many; J gene: TRBJ2-2; V gene: TRBV2
CDR3 DNA: TGTGCTAGTGGTTTGGCAGGGGGGGCAGGATATGGCTACACCTTC; CDR3 protein: CASGLAGGAGYGYTF; D gene: TRBD1; clone size: many; J gene: TRBJ1-2; V gene: TRBV12-5
CDR3 DNA: TGTGCCAGCAGCTCCTACTCTGGGGCCAACGTCCTGACTTTC; CDR3 protein: CASSSYSGANVLTF; D gene: .; clone size: many; J gene: TRBJ2-6; V gene: TRBV7-2
CDR3 DNA: TGTGCCAGCAGAGTACTAGCGGGAGAACAGGGTGATGAGCAGTTCTTC; CDR3 protein: CASRVLAGEQGDEQFF; D gene: TRBD2; clone size: many; J gene: TRBJ2-1; V gene: TRBV2
CDR3 DNA: TGTGCCAGCAGTGAACTACGGGGGCAGCCCCAGCATTTT; CDR3 protein: CASSELRGQPQHF; D gene: .; clone size: once; J gene: TRBJ1-5; V gene: TRBV6-1
CDR3 DNA: TGTGCCAGCAGCTCGGGGACCCTAATGCCCTATAATTCACCCCTCCACTTT; CDR3 protein: CASSSGTLMPYNSPLHF; D gene: .; clone size: many; J gene: TRBJ1-6; V gene: TRBV7-2
CDR3 DNA: TGTGCCAGCAGCTCGCACAGGACTAGGCTCACAGATACGCAGTATTTT; CDR3 protein: CASSSHRTRLTDTQYF; D gene: TRBD2; clone size: many; J gene: TRBJ2-3; V gene: TRBV12-3/TRBV12-4
CDR3 DNA: TGTGCCATCGGGACTAGCGGACTCAATGAGCAGTTCTTC; CDR3 protein: CAIGTSGLNEQFF; D gene: TRBD2; clone size: many; J gene: TRBJ2-1; V gene: TRBV24-1
CDR3 DNA: TGCAGTGCTCCGCTCACGGACGGTCCCTATGGCTACACCTTC; CDR3 protein: CSAPLTDGPYGYTF; D gene: .; clone size: .; J gene: TRBJ1-2; V gene: TRBV20-1
CDR3 DNA: TGTGCCAGCCTTGGACATCCCAACTATGGCTACACCTTC; CDR3 protein: CASLGHPNYGYTF; D gene: .; clone size: many; J gene: TRBJ1-2; V gene: TRBV6-2/TRBV6-3
CDR3 DNA: TGCGCCAGCAGCCTCCAGGGGGACACTGAAGCTTTCTTT; CDR3 protein: CASSLQGDTEAFF; D gene: TRBD1; clone size: many; J gene: TRBJ1-1; V gene: TRBV5-1
CDR3 DNA: TGTGCCAGCAGTGGTCAGGGGCTGAGTTCACCCCTCCACTTT; CDR3 protein: CASSGQGLSSPLHF; D gene: .; clone size: many; J gene: TRBJ1-6; V gene: TRBV2
CDR3 DNA: TGTGCCAGCAGCTTAGGTGACAGGGGAGGCTATGGCTACACCTTC; CDR3 protein: CASSLGDRGGYGYTF; D gene: TRBD1; clone size: many; J gene: TRBJ1-2; V gene: TRBV7-2
CDR3 DNA: TGTGCCAGCAGAAACAGCCCAGTTCGGGAAGAGACCCAGTACTTC; CDR3 protein: CASRNSPVREETQYF; D gene: .; clone size: few; J gene: TRBJ2-5; V gene: TRBV7-2
CDR3 DNA: TGTGCCAGCAGCTTAGCGCTGGCAGCTACGAATCAGCCCCAGCATTTT; CDR3 protein: CASSLALAATNQPQHF; D gene: .; clone size: many; J gene: TRBJ1-5; V gene: TRBV7-8
CDR3 DNA: TGTGCCAGCAGCTTAGCGGGAGATGTCATTTCCAATGAGCAGTTCTTC; CDR3 protein: CASSLAGDVISNEQFF; D gene: .; clone size: many; J gene: TRBJ2-1; V gene: TRBV7-9
CDR3 DNA: TGCAGTGCCACGACTAGCGTATGGGAATTCTTC; CDR3 protein: CSATTSVWEFF; D gene: TRBD2; clone size: few; J gene: TRBJ2-1; V gene: TRBV20-1
CDR3 DNA: TGTGCCAGCAGCTGGTTAACTGGGAATAATTCACCCCTCCACTTT; CDR3 protein: CASSWLTGNNSPLHF; D gene: .; clone size: many; J gene: TRBJ1-6; V gene: TRBV11-2
CDR3 DNA: TGTGCCAGCAGTGAACAAGACGGGAATGAGCAGTTCTTC; CDR3 protein: CASSEQDGNEQFF; D gene: .; clone size: many; J gene: TRBJ2-1; V gene: TRBV25-1
CDR3 DNA: TGCAGTGCTAGAGATCGGGAGAGGGCTGGGATGAACACTGAAGCTTTCTTT; CDR3 protein: CSARDRERAGMNTEAFF; D gene: .; clone size: many; J gene: TRBJ1-1; V gene: TRBV20-1
CDR3 DNA: TGTGCCGTAGCGTTAAGCTCCTATAATTCACCCCTCCACTTT; CDR3 protein: CAVALSSYNSPLHF; D gene: .; clone size: many; J gene: TRBJ1-6; V gene: TRBV6-1
CDR3 DNA: TGCGCCAGCAGCTTGAGCCTAGCGGACCCCTACGAGCAGTACTTC; CDR3 protein: CASSLSLADPYEQYF; D gene: TRBD2; clone size: few; J gene: TRBJ2-7; V gene: TRBV5-1
CDR3 DNA: TGTGCCAGCAGTCTTGGACAGACGTACACAGATACGCAGTATTTT; CDR3 protein: CASSLGQTYTDTQYF; D gene: .; clone size: many; J gene: TRBJ2-3; V gene: TRBV27
CDR3 DNA: TGTGCCTGGAAGACAGGGGGTCAGCCCCAGCATTTT; CDR3 protein: CAWKTGGQPQHF; D gene: TRBD1; clone size: few; J gene: TRBJ1-5; V gene: TRBV30
CDR3 DNA: TGTGCCAGCAAATTCGTCACAAGGGGGCTCCAAGAGACCCAGTACTTC; CDR3 protein: CASKFVTRGLQETQYF; D gene: TRBD1; clone size: few; J gene: TRBJ2-5; V gene: TRBV6-1
CDR3 DNA: TGTGCTAGCAGCCTCACTAGCGGGAGTACCAATGAGCAGTTCTTC; CDR3 protein: CASSLTSGSTNEQFF; D gene: TRBD2; clone size: many; J gene: TRBJ2-1; V gene: TRBV7-7
CDR3 DNA: TGTGCCAGCTCACCACTGGCCGGAGCAAATGAAAAACTGTTTTTT; CDR3 protein: CASSPLAGANEKLFF; D gene: .; clone size: many; J gene: TRBJ1-4; V gene: TRBV18
CDR3 DNA: TGCAGCGTTGAAGCTCGGGACCGCCGGGGTCAGCCCCAGCATTTT; CDR3 protein: CSVEARDRRGQPQHF; D gene: .; clone size: few; J gene: TRBJ1-5; V gene: TRBV29-1
CDR3 DNA: TGTGCCAGCAGCCAATTTTTACGGGCTGAGCAGTTCTTC; CDR3 protein: CASSQFLRAEQFF; D gene: .; clone size: few; J gene: TRBJ2-1; V gene: TRBV14
CDR3 DNA: TGTGCCATCGGACGGACAGGGATTGACGAGCAGTACTTC; CDR3 protein: CAIGRTGIDEQYF; D gene: TRBD1; clone size: many; J gene: TRBJ2-7; V gene: TRBV27
CDR3 DNA: TGTGCCAGCAGCATTAGACTACCTCGAAGCACAGATACGCAGTATTTT; CDR3 protein: CASSIRLPRSTDTQYF; D gene: .; clone size: many; J gene: TRBJ2-3; V gene: TRBV6-2/TRBV6-3
CDR3 DNA: TGCAGTGCTTCCGGGGCCGGCGAGACCCAGTACTTC; CDR3 protein: CSASGAGETQYF; D gene: .; clone size: .; J gene: TRBJ2-5; V gene: TRBV20-1
CDR3 DNA: TGCGCCAGCAGCTTGGTGGTTGAGGGCGAGCAGTACTTC; CDR3 protein: CASSLVVEGEQYF; D gene: .; clone size: .; J gene: TRBJ2-7; V gene: TRBV5-1
CDR3 DNA: TGTGCCACCAGCCTCAACAGGGGCAATTCACCCCTCCACTTT; CDR3 protein: CATSLNRGNSPLHF; D gene: TRBD1; clone size: .; J gene: TRBJ1-6; V gene: TRBV15
CDR3 DNA: TGCAGCGTTGAGGGGACTCTCGGAGGCTACACCTTC; CDR3 protein: CSVEGTLGGYTF; D gene: .; clone size: many; J gene: TRBJ1-2; V gene: TRBV29-1
CDR3 DNA: TGTGCCAGCAGCTTGCGACAGGCTATGAACACTGAAGCTTTCTTT; CDR3 protein: CASSLRQAMNTEAFF; D gene: .; clone size: many; J gene: TRBJ1-1; V gene: TRBV5-5
CDR3 DNA: TGTGCCAGCAGCTGGGGACAGGGGATGAACACTGAAGCTTTCTTT; CDR3 protein: CASSWGQGMNTEAFF; D gene: TRBD1; clone size: many; J gene: TRBJ1-1; V gene: TRBV12-3/TRBV12-4
CDR3 DNA: TGTGCCAGCAGTTTCCGGACAAAGGCTCAGCCCCAGCATTTT; CDR3 protein: CASSFRTKAQPQHF; D gene: .; clone size: many; J gene: TRBJ1-5; V gene: TRBV28
CDR3 DNA: TGTGCCAGCACTACACACGGACTAGCGGGAAACACCGGGGAGCTGTTTTTT; CDR3 protein: CASTTHGLAGNTGELFF; D gene: TRBD2; clone size: many; J gene: TRBJ2-2; V gene: TRBV6-1
CDR3 DNA: TGTGCCGGCAGCCCGGAATCGGGGAGACGATCCTACAATGAGCAGTTCTTC; CDR3 protein: CAGSPESGRRSYNEQFF; D gene: .; clone size: .; J gene: TRBJ2-1; V gene: TRBV7-2
CDR3 DNA: TGTGCCAGCAGCTGGGCGGAGACCCAGTACTTC; CDR3 protein: CASSWAETQYF; D gene: .; clone size: many; J gene: TRBJ2-5; V gene: TRBV12-3/TRBV12-4
CDR3 DNA: TGCAGTGCTAGGGGGGACAAGAACACCGGGGAGCTGTTTTTT; CDR3 protein: CSARGDKNTGELFF; D gene: .; clone size: few; J gene: TRBJ2-2; V gene: TRBV20-1
CDR3 DNA: TGTGCCAGCAGTGTTCCACTAGGACTTAATGAGCAGTTCTTC; CDR3 protein: CASSVPLGLNEQFF; D gene: .; clone size: many; J gene: TRBJ2-1; V gene: TRBV2
CDR3 DNA: TGCAGCGTGCTACGGACAGGGCTCGACGAGCAGTACTTC; CDR3 protein: CSVLRTGLDEQYF; D gene: TRBD1; clone size: many; J gene: TRBJ2-7; V gene: TRBV29-1
CDR3 DNA: TGTGCCAGCAGCGTACTCCCCCCAGGGAATGGCTACACCTTC; CDR3 protein: CASSVLPPGNGYTF; D gene: .; clone size: .; J gene: TRBJ1-2; V gene: TRBV4-2
CDR3 DNA: TGTGCCAGCAGCCCGTTGGGGTTCAGCACAGATACGCAGTATTTT; CDR3 protein: CASSPLGFSTDTQYF; D gene: .; clone size: .; J gene: TRBJ2-3; V gene: TRBV7-2
CDR3 DNA: TGTGCCAGCAGTGAACTGACTAGCGGTCTCAATGAGCAGTTCTTC; CDR3 protein: CASSELTSGLNEQFF; D gene: TRBD2; clone size: .; J gene: TRBJ2-1; V gene: TRBV2
CDR3 DNA: TGTGCCAGCAGCTCCAGGGGGCTGAACACTGAAGCTTTCTTT; CDR3 protein: CASSSRGLNTEAFF; D gene: TRBD1; clone size: many; J gene: TRBJ1-1; V gene: TRBV11-1
CDR3 DNA: TGTGCCACCCCCAATGAGCAGTTCTTC; CDR3 protein: CATPNEQFF; D gene: .; clone size: .; J gene: TRBJ2-1; V gene: TRBV19
CDR3 DNA: TGTGCCAGCAGCCGGATAACAGGGGACGAGCAGTTCTTC; CDR3 protein: CASSRITGDEQFF; D gene: TRBD1; clone size: .; J gene: TRBJ2-1; V gene: TRBV7-2
CDR3 DNA: TGTGCCAGCAGTTTAAAGAGCGGGGTTCACACTGAAGCTTTCTTT; CDR3 protein: CASSLKSGVHTEAFF; D gene: .; clone size: many; J gene: TRBJ1-1; V gene: TRBV12-3/TRBV12-4
CDR3 DNA: TGTGCCAGCAGCGACGGCAACAGGGTTAGCGAGCAGTACTTC; CDR3 protein: CASSDGNRVSEQYF; D gene: .; clone size: few; J gene: TRBJ2-7; V gene: TRBV7-9
CDR3 DNA: TGCAGCGTGGGACAGGGACGCACGGCCTACAATGAGCAGTTCTTC; CDR3 protein: CSVGQGRTAYNEQFF; D gene: TRBD1; clone size: few; J gene: TRBJ2-1; V gene: TRBV29-1